This TCR beta chain was obtained from a study of blood T cell repertoires in COVID-19. The overall study: The United States, Italy and Spain provided the acute and convalescent COVID-19 samples. PBMCs, B-cell-depleted T cells, or T cells provided the cDNA or gDNA that made up the material.

As originally analysed: Scientists estimated how many nucleated cells there were by amplifying reference gene primers. The data were produced by immunoSEQ multiplex PCR, yet TCRdb's version contains in-frame clones alone and is incomplete. The V and J calls and the clone size are those of that table, but D and trimming were determined from the DNA. The sample comprises 200,000 to 250,000 clones, 70% to 90% of which are singletons, and about an eighth rests with the top ten. Sequencing used peripheral blood. The sequence was collected from a woman aged 18 to 35 who had recovered from COVID-19.

The CDR3 DNA is TGTGCCAGCAATTCGGACAGCAACGCCTACGAGCAGTACTTC. It encodes CASNSDSNAYEQYF. The genes are TRBV27 and TRBJ2-7; the D gene is possibly TRBD1 (6 bases). Germline-derived CDR1 and CDR2 are MNHEY and SMNVEV (reference sequence). V dropped 7 bases and J dropped 2 bases, with 15 bases sitting between them. The CDR3 loop spans 14 amino acids.